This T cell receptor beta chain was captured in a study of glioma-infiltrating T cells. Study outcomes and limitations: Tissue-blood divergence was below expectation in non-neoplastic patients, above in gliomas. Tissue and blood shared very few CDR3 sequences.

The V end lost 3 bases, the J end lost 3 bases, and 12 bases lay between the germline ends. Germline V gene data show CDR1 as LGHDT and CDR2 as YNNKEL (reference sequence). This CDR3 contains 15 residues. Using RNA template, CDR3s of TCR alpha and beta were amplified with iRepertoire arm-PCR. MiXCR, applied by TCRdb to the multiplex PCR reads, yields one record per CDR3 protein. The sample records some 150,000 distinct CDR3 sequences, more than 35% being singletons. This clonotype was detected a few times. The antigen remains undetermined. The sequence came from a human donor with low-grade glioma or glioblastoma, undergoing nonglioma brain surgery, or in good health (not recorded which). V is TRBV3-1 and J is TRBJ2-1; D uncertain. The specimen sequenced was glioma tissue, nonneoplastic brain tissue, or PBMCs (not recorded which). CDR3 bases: TGTGCCAGCAGCCAGAGTGCCTCCTACTACAATGAGCAGTTCTTC. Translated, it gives CASSQSASYYNEQFF.